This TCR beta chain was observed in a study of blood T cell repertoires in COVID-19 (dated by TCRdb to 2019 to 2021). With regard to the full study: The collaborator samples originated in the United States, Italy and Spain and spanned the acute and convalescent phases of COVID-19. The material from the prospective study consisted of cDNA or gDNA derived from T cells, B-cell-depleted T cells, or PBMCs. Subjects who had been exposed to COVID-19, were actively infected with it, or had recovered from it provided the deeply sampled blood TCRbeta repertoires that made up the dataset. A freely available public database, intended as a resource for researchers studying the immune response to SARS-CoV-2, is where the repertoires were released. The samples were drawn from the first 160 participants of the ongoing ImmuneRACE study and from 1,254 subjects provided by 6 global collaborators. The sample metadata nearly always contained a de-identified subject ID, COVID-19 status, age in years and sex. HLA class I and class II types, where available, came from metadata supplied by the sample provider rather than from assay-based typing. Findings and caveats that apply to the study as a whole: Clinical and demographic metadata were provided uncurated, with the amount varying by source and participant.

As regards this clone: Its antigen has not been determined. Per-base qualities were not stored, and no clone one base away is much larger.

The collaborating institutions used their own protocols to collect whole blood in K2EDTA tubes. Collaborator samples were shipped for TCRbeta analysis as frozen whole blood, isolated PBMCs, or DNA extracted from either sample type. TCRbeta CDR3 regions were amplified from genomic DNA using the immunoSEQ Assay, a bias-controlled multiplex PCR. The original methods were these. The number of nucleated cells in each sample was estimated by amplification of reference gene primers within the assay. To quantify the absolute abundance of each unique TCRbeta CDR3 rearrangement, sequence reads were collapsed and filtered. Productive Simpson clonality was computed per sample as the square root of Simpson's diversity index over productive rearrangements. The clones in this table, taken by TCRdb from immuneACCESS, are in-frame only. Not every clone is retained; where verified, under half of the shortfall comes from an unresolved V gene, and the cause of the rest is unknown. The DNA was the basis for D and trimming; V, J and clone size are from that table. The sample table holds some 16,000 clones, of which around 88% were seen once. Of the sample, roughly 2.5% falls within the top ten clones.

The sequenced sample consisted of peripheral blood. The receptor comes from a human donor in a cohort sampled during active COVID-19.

The CDR3 here reads CASSQAEGLAGAPYNEQFF. The nucleotides read TGTGCCAGCAGCCAAGCTGAGGGACTAGCGGGAGCACCCTACAATGAGCAGTTCTTC. Recombination connected TRBV3-1 (or the pseudogene TRBV3-2) to TRBJ2-1; 14 junctional bases match TRBD2. Trimmed from V: 1 base; trimmed from J: 2 bases; junction bases lacking a gene match: 7. According to the germline V gene (reference sequence), CDR1 reads LGHDT and CDR2 reads YNNKEL. CDR3 length: 19 amino acids, cysteine to phenylalanine. The entry retains the CDR3 DNA only, 57 bases that are in frame from base 1.